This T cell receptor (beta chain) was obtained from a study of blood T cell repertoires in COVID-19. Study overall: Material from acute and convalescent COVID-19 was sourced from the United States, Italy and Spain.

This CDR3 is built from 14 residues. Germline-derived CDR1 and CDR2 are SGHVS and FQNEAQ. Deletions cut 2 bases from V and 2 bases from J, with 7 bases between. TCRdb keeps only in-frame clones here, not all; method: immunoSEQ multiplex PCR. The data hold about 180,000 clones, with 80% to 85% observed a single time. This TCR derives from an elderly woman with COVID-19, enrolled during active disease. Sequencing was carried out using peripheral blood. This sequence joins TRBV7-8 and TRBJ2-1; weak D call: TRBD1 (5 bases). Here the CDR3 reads CASSLKGAYNEQFF. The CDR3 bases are TGTGCCAGCAGCTTAAAAGGGGCCTACAATGAGCAGTTCTTC.